Below, 2 T cell receptor beta chains from the same sample are listed, as sequenced in a study of blood T cells in healthy people across ages. Using a J-beta primer mix together with a sample-barcoded 5' primer, a second PCR was run for roughly 6 to 11 cycles. Via MiXCR, TCRdb re-called the 5' RACE reads, giving one row per CDR3 protein. In the table there are over 1.5 million distinct CDR3 sequences, around 48% of which are singletons. The sample consisted of blood. These receptors came from a woman aged 40 to 50 in good health.

Concerning this clonotype: With a much larger clone just one base away, this may be a read error. V is TRBV6-2 or TRBV6-3 and J is TRBJ2-1; possible D gene TRBD2, 5 bases. The CDR3 is 16 amino acids. Between the trimmed V and J ends, which lost 1 base and 13 bases, there was a span of 23 bases. The germline CDR1 and CDR2 sequences are MNHEY and SVGEGT. Here the CDR3 DNA reads TGTGCCAGCAGTTACTGGACTGCGATAGGAGAGGAGACCCAGTTCTTC. This gives the protein CASSYWTAIGEETQFF.

V is TRBV7-3 and J is TRBJ1-1; weak D call: TRBD1 (5 bases). V gave up 4 bases and J gave up 4 bases, with 16 bases separating them. Germline lookup yields CDR1 SGHTA and CDR2 FQGTGA. The CDR3 length is 15 residues. The chain's CDR3 is CASSSVGTGTTEAFF. The CDR3, as DNA: TGTGCCAGCAGCTCCGTTGGGACGGGGACCACTGAAGCTTTCTTT. The variable domain in full, completed from reference TRBV7-3 and TRBJ1-1, reads GAGVSQTPSNKVTEKGKYVELRCDPISGHTALYWYRQSLGQGPEFLIYFQGTGAADDSGLPNDRFFAVRPEGSVSTLKIQRTERGDSAVYLCASSSVGTGTTEAFFGQGTRLTVV.